A single count supports the clone carrying this TCR beta chain. Its cognate antigen is unknown. With only one base between it and a far larger clone, this is likely a read error. Regarding time point: newly diagnosed GD, antithyroid drugs for less than 3 months. The TCR library was prepared using RNA isolated from PBMCs. Graves' disease diagnosis used American Thyroid Association guidelines. Libraries of TCR beta came from iRepertoire HTBI primers plus Arm-PCR of CDR3 regions. A single record per CDR3 protein comes from TCRdb applying MiXCR to the multiplex PCR reads. The table shows 250,000 to 300,000 distinct CDR3 sequences, with around 18% occurring only once. This sample was taken from a study of regulatory T cells in long-lasting Graves disease. The CDR3 runs to 13 residues. Trimming at V came to 6 bases and at J to 6 bases, leaving 5 bases not matched to a gene. Germline CDR1 SNHLY, CDR2 FYNNEI.

Whole-study results and caveats: Persistent disease was associated with favored TRBV28 usage and with favored use of TRBJ1-2 and TRBJ2-5. Accuracy was possibly reduced by small sample size.

The same sample was also studied in work on T cells in Graves' hyperthyroidism and ophthalmopathy.

V usage is TRBV2 and J usage is TRBJ1-2; 9 bases match TRBD1. The sequencing used peripheral blood mononuclear cells (PBMCs), collected at new diagnosis, from a patient treated with antithyroid drugs. This clonotype originated in a woman aged 25 to 39 with Graves disease. The CDR3 DNA follows: TGTGCCAGCAGAGAGGACAGGGGCCATGGCTACACCTTC. Protein product: CASREDRGHGYTF.